Included here is one TCR beta chain sequence, with context. This record belongs to a study of blood T cell repertoires in COVID-19. Background on the study: Researchers got acute and convalescent COVID-19 samples from the United States, Italy and Spain. PBMCs, B-cell-depleted T cells, or T cells provided the cDNA or gDNA that made up the material.

CDR1 is MDHEN, CDR2 SYDVKM, per germline. V gave up 9 bases and J gave up 7 bases; unmatched junction bases: 5. This CDR3 contains 13 residues. Some clones are missing from TCRdb's copy, which holds only in-frame ones; the method was immunoSEQ multiplex PCR. The sample holds approximately 100,000 clones; less than 85% are singletons and the top ten take over 15%. This TCR came from an older woman with acute or convalescent COVID-19. The sequencing sample was made of peripheral blood. V usage is TRBV28 and J usage is TRBJ2-4; 11 nucleotides match TRBD1. This CDR3 is CASKDRGLNIQYF. Here the CDR3 DNA reads TGTGCCAGTAAGGACAGGGGGCTTAACATTCAGTACTTC.